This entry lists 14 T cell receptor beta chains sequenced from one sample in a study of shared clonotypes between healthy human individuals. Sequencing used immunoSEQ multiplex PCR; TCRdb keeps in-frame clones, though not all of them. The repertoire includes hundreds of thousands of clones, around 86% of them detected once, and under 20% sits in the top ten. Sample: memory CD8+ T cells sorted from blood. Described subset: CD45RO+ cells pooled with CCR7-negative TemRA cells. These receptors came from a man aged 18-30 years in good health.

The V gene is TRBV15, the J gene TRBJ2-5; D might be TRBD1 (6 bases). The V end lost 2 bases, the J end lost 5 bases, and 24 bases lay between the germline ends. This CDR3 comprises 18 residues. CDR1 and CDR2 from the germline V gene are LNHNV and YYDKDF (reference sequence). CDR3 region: CATSRLRSYTDRRETQYF. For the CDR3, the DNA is TGTGCCACCAGCAGACTTAGATCCTATACCGACAGGCGTGAGACCCAGTACTTC.

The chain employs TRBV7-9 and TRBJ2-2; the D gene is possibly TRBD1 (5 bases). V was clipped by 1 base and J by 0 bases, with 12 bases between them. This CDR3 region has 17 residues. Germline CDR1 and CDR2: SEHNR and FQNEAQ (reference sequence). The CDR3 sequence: CASSLGKGQTNTGELFF. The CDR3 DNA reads TGTGCCAGCAGCTTAGGCAAAGGACAAACGAACACCGGGGAGCTGTTTTTT.

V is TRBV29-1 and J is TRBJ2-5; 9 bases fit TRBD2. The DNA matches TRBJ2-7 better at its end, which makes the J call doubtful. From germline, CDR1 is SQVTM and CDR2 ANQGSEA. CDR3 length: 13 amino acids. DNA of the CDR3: TGCAGCGTGGGACTAGCCGAGGGGGCCGAGCAGTACTTC. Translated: CSVGLAEGAEQYF.

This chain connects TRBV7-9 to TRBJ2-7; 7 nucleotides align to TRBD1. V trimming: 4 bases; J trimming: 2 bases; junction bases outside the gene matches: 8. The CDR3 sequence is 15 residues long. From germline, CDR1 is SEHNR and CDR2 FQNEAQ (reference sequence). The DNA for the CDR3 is TGTGCCAGCAGCTCCCCCCGTGACAGGGCCTACGAGCAGTACTTC. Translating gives CASSSPRDRAYEQYF.

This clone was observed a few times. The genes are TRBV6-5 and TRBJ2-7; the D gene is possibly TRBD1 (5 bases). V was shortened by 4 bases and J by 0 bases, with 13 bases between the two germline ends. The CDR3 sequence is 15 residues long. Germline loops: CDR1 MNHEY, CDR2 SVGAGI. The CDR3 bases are TGTGCCAGCAGTTTGACAGCCTCGAGCTCCTACGAGCAGTACTTC. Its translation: CASSLTASSSYEQYF.

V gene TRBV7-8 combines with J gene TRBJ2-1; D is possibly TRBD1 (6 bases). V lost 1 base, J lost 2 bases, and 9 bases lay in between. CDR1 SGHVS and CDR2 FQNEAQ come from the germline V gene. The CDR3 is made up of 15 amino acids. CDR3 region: CASSLEGVPYNEQFF. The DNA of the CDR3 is TGTGCCAGCAGCTTAGAGGGGGTTCCCTACAATGAGCAGTTCTTC.

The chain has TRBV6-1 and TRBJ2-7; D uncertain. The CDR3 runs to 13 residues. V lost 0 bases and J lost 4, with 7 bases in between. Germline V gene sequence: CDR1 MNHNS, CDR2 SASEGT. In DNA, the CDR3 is TGTGCCAGCAGTGAAGCGGCTCGATACGAGCAGTACTTC. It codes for CASSEAARYEQYF.

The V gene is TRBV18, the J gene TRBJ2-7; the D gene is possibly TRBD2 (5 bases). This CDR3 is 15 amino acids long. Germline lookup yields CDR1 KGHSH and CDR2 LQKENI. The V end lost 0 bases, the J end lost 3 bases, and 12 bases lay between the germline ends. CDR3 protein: CASSPPGVSVYEQYF. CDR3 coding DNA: TGTGCCAGCTCACCACCAGGAGTTAGCGTCTACGAGCAGTACTTC.

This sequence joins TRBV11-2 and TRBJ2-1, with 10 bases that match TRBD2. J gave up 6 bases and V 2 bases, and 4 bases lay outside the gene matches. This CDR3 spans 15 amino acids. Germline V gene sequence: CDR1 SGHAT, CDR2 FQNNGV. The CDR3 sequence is CASSLTRLAGNEQFF. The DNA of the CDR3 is TGTGCCAGCAGCTTAACGAGACTAGCGGGCAATGAGCAGTTCTTC.

The CDR3 reads CASSPWGVTNEQYF. The CDR3 coding sequence is TGTGCCAGCAGCCCGTGGGGGGTTACAAACGAGCAGTACTTC. The chain uses TRBV7-2 and TRBJ2-7, with D perhaps matching TRBD2 (6 bases). From germline, CDR1 is SGHTA and CDR2 FQGNSA. V was trimmed by 5 bases and J by 5 bases, leaving 16 bases between them. CDR3 size: 14 residues.

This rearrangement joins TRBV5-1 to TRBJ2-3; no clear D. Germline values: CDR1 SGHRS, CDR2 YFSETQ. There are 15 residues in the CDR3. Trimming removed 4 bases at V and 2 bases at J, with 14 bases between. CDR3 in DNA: TGCGCCAGCAGCCCCCGCCCTGCGGTCACAGATACGCAGTATTTT. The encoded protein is CASSPRPAVTDTQYF. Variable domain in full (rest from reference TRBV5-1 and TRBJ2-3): KAGVTQTPRYLIKTRGQQVTLSCSPISGHRSVSWYQQTPGQGLQFLFEYFSETQRNKGNFPGRFSGRQFSNSRSEMNVSTLELGDSALYLCASSPRPAVTDTQYFGPGTRLTVL.

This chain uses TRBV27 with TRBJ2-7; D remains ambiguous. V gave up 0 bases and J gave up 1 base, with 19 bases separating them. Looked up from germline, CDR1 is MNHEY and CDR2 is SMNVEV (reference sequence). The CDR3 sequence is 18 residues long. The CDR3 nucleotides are TGTGCCAGCAGTTTATCCCCACTAATGGCCTACACATCCTACGAGCAGTACTTC. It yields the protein CASSLSPLMAYTSYEQYF.

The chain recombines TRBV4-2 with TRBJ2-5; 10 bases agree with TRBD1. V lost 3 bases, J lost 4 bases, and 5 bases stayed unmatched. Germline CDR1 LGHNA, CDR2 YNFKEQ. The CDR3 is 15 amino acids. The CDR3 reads CASSHRTGGVETQYF. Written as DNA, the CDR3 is TGTGCCAGCAGCCATCGGACAGGGGGTGTAGAGACCCAGTACTTC.

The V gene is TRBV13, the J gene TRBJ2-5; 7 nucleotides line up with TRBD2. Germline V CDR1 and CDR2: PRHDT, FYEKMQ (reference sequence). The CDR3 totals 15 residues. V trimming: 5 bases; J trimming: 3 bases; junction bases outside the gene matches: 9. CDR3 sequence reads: CASSPRVGGEETQYF. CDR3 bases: TGTGCCAGCAGCCCGAGAGTGGGGGGGGAAGAGACCCAGTACTTC. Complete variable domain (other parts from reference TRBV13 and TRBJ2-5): AAGVIQSPRHLIKEKRETATLKCYPIPRHDTVYWYQQGPGQDPQFLISFYEKMQSDKGSIPDRFSAQQFSDYHSELNMSSLELGDSALYFCASSPRVGGEETQYFGPGTRLLVL.